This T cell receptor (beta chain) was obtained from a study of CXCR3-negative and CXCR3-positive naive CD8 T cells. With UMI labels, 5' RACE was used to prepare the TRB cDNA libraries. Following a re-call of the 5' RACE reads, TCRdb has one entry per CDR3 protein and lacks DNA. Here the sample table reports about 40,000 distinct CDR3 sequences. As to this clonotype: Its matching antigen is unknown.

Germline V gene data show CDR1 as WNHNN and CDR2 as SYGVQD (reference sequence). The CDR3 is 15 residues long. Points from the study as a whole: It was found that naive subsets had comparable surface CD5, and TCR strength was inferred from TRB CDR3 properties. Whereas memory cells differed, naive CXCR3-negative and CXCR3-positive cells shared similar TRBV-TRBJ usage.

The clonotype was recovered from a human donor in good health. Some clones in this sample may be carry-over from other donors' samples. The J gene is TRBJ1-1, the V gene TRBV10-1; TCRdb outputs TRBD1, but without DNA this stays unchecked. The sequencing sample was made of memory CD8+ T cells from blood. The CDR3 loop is CASSESTGGNTEAFF.